The 11 T cell receptor beta chains listed next were all sequenced from one sample in a study of Ad26.COV2.S vaccination and SARS-CoV-2 variants. This sample's treatment: some 20 received Ad26.COV2.S at low or high dose, single or two shots; a few received placebo; per-sample allocation not given. Samples analyzed were those drawn on day 63 after the first vaccine or placebo injection. Using immunoSEQ multiplex PCR, the repertoire was profiled, and TCRdb retains in-frame clones only, with some absent. Of roughly 500,000 clones in the sample, about 88% are singletons; the top ten hold over 2%. Material: peripheral blood, obtained in a trial of Ad26.COV2.S vaccine versus placebo. These receptors were collected from a person aged 18-65 years who received the Ad26.COV2.S COVID-19 vaccine or a placebo.

The rearrangement uses TRBV7-2 and TRBJ1-3; D gene unclear. Trimming stripped 0 bases from V and 4 bases from J, with 7 bases between. The CDR3 is 14 amino acids. Germline lookup yields CDR1 SGHTA and CDR2 FQGNSA. CDR3 in DNA: TGTGCCAGCAGCTTAGCGAGCGGGGGAAACACCATATATTTT. This codes for CASSLASGGNTIYF.

The genes are TRBV13 and TRBJ2-3; weak D call: TRBD1 (5 bases). The CDR3 is 13 amino acids. CDR1 and CDR2 from the germline V gene are PRHDT and FYEKMQ (reference sequence). Trimming stripped 8 bases from V and 2 bases from J, with 11 bases between. For the CDR3, the DNA is TGTGCCAGCGTAAGGGGCCCCACAGATACGCAGTATTTT. Translating it yields CASVRGPTDTQYF.

V usage is TRBV24-1 and J usage is TRBJ1-2; D unclear. V dropped 1 base and J dropped 0 bases, with 8 bases sitting between them. The CDR3 is 15 amino acids. Germline V CDR1 and CDR2: KGHDR, SFDVKD. The CDR3 DNA is TGTGCCACCAGTGATTTTCCTAGGGCTAACTATGGCTACACCTTC. It translates to CATSDFPRANYGYTF.

The chain is built from TRBV12-3 or TRBV12-4 and TRBJ2-2, with D perhaps TRBD2 (5 bases). Between the trimmed V and J ends, which lost 3 bases and 7 bases, there was a span of 6 bases. The CDR3 totals 12 residues. The CDR3 coding sequence is TGTGCCAGCAGTTTCGGAGGCGGGGAGCTGTTTTTT. Residues: CASSFGGGELFF.

This rearrangement joins TRBV9 to TRBJ1-2, with D perhaps matching TRBD1 (5 bases). The V gene lost 0 bases and the J gene lost 8 bases, with 11 bases spanning the gap. Germline-derived CDR1 and CDR2 are SGDLS and YYNGEE. This CDR3 comprises 13 residues. In nucleotides, the CDR3 is TGTGCCAGCAGCGTAGGTTGGGGCGGCGGCTACACCTTC. Its protein product is CASSVGWGGGYTF.

The sample holds a few counts of this clone. V and J are TRBV3-1 (or the pseudogene TRBV3-2) and TRBJ1-5; D not resolved. The CDR3 consists of 12 residues. The germline gives CDR1 LGHDT, CDR2 YNNKEL (reference sequence). Trimming cost V 4 bases and J 3 bases, with 4 bases left between them. CDR3 amino acids: CASSRDNQPQHF. In nucleotides, the CDR3 is TGTGCCAGCAGCCGGGACAATCAGCCCCAGCATTTT.

The chain has TRBV28 and TRBJ1-2; 7 bases map to TRBD1. With V trimmed by 4 bases and J by 4 bases, 6 bases remained unmatched. CDR3 size: 14 residues. Germline loops: CDR1 MDHEN, CDR2 SYDVKM. In DNA form, the CDR3 reads TGTGCCAGCAGTTATGCAGGGGGAGGCTATGGCTACACCTTC. Protein product: CASSYAGGGYGYTF.

CDR3 amino acids: CASSHADRVGSYEQYF. The CDR3 DNA is TGCGCCAGCAGCCATGCGGACAGGGTGGGCTCCTACGAGCAGTACTTC. The chain recombines TRBV4-1 with TRBJ2-7, with TRBD1 matching 8 bases. This CDR3 is 16 amino acids long. The germline V gene has CDR1 MGHRA and CDR2 YSYEKL. V lost 3 bases and J lost 0; bases outside the gene matches: 7.

The V call is TRBV7-8, the J call TRBJ1-5; the D is unclear. V was pared by 0 bases and J by 4 bases, with 10 bases between. This CDR3 spans 15 amino acids. CDR1 and CDR2 from the germline V gene are SGHVS and FQNEAQ. In DNA, the CDR3 is TGTGCCAGCAGCTTAGCGCGAAGGGTTAATCAGCCCCAGCATTTT. This sequence encodes CASSLARRVNQPQHF. The whole variable domain, filled in from reference TRBV7-8 and TRBJ1-5, reads GAGVSQSPRYKVAKRGQDVALRCDPISGHVSLFWYQQALGQGPEFLTYFQNEAQLDKSGLPSDRFFAERPEGSVSTLKIQRTQQEDSAVYLCASSLARRVNQPQHFGDGTRLSIL.

The chain recombines TRBV19 with TRBJ1-2, with TRBD1 matching over 10 bases. The CDR3 loop spans 14 amino acids. Per the germline V gene, CDR1 is LNHDA and CDR2 is SQIVND (reference sequence). V lost 10 bases to trimming and J lost 5 bases; unmatched junction nucleotides: 10. The CDR3 loop reads CAIQGQGGRYGYTF. Here the CDR3 DNA reads TGTGCCATCCAAGGACAGGGGGGGAGGTATGGCTACACCTTC.

This chain links TRBV7-9 with TRBJ2-1, with D unresolved. Germline V gives CDR1 SEHNR, CDR2 FQNEAQ (reference sequence). The CDR3 length is 15 residues. V was shortened by 0 bases and J by 5 bases, with 11 bases between the two germline ends. CDR3 residues: CASSLAPRGDNEQFF. Here the CDR3 DNA reads TGTGCCAGCAGCTTAGCCCCTCGAGGAGACAATGAGCAGTTCTTC.